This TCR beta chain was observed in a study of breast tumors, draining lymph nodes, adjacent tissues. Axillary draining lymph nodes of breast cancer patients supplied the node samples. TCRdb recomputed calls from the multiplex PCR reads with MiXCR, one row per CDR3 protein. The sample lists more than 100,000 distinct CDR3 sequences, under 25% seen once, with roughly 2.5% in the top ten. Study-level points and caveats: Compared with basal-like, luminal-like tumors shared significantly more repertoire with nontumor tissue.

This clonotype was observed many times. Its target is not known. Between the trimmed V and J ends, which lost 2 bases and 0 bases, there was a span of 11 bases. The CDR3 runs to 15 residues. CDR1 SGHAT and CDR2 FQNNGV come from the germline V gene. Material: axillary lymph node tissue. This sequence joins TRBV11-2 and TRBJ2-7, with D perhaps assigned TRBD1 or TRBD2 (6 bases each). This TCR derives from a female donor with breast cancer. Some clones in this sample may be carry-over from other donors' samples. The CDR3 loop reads CASSLLPGASYEQYF. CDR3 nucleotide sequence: TGTGCCAGCAGCTTACTGCCGGGGGCCTCCTACGAGCAGTACTTC.